Listed below are T cell receptor beta chains from one sample, sequenced in a study of blood T cell repertoires in COVID-19. Clones were read by immunoSEQ multiplex PCR, and TCRdb kept only the in-frame ones, dropping some. The data contain roughly 320,000 clones, almost 85% of them seen just once; the ten biggest clones take up approximately 7.5%. Sequencing was performed on peripheral blood. The source is a human donor in a cohort sampled during active COVID-19. CDR3s include the opening cysteine and the closing phenylalanine or tryptophan. D genes are given only for firm matches. The size field is filled for only some rows; it gives once, few, many or a size class.

TRBJ1-6,TRBD1,-,TRBV11-2,TGTGCCAGCAGCTTAGGAAGGACAGGCTTCTATAATTCACCCCTCCACTTT,CASSLGRTGFYNSPLHF
TRBJ1-6,-,-,TRBV19,TGTGCCAGTAGCTCGGACAGACTAAGCTCCTATAATTCACCCCTCCACTTT,CASSSDRLSSYNSPLHF
TRBJ2-1,-,-,TRBV6-6,TGTGCCAGCAGACCCGACTCCAATGAGCAGTTCTTC,CASRPDSNEQFF
TRBJ1-1,-,-,TRBV27,TGTGCCAGCAGTCCGCAGGGGAACACTGAAGCTTTCTTT,CASSPQGNTEAFF
TRBJ2-3,TRBD2,-,TRBV19,TGTGCCAGTAGGACTAGCGGGGGGGTTGGTACGCAGTATTTT,CASRTSGGVGTQYF
TRBJ1-4,TRBD1,-,TRBV29-1,TGCAGCGTTGGGACAGGGGTATCTAATGAAAAACTGTTTTTT,CSVGTGVSNEKLFF
TRBJ1-2,TRBD1,once,TRBV7-2,TGTGCCAGCAGCATCACAGGGGGCCTTAGCTATGGCTACACCTTC,CASSITGGLSYGYTF
TRBJ1-3,-,-,TRBV10-2,TGCGCCAGCAGTGAGGGATCAGGGTTTGGAAACACCATATATTTT,CASSEGSGFGNTIYF
TRBJ2-3,TRBD2,once,TRBV20-1,TGCAGTGCCCCCTCGGGGGGTACGCAGTATTTT,CSAPSGGTQYF
TRBJ1-1,-,-,TRBV7-9,TGTGCCAGCAGCTCAGGATCGGGGGATAAAGCTTTCTTT,CASSSGSGDKAFF
TRBJ2-1,-,-,TRBV5-1,TGCGCCAGCAGCTCGGGGGGCCCCTACAATGAGCAGTTCTTC,CASSSGGPYNEQFF
TRBJ2-3,-,-,TRBV5-1,TGCGCCAGCAGCGGGACATACACAGATACGCAGTATTTT,CASSGTYTDTQYF
TRBJ1-2,-,-,TRBV6-1,TGTGCCAGCAGTGAAAACAGGGCCCGAGATGGCTACACCTTC,CASSENRARDGYTF
TRBJ1-2,-,-,TRBV6-4,TGTGCCAGCAGTGACTCGGGAGGCTATGGCTACACCTTC,CASSDSGGYGYTF
TRBJ1-4,-,-,TRBV19,TGTGCCAGTAGTATTACAGGGACCAATGAAAAACTGTTTTTT,CASSITGTNEKLFF